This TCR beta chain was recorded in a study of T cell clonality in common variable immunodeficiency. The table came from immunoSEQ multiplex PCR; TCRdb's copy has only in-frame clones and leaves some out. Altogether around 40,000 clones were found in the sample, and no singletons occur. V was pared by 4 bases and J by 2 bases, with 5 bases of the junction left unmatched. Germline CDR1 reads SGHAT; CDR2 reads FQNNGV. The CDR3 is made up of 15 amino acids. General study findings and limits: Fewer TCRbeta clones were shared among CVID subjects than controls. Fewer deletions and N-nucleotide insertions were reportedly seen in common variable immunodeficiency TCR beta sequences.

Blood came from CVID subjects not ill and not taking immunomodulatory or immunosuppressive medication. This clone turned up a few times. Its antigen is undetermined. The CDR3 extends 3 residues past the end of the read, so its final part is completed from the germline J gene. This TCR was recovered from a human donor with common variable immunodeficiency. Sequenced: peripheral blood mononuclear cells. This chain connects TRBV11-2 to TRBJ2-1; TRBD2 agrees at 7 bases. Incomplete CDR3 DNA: TGTGCCAGCAGCTCCGGTGGGGGGGCCTACAATGAG. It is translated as CASSSGGGAYNE. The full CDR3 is CASSSGGGAYNEQFF.